The sequence of this T cell receptor (beta chain) was determined in a study of CD8 T cells in Susac syndrome (dated by TCRdb to about 2019). Broadly, across the study: The study used repertoire sequencing to test whether antigen drove CD8+ T cell activation and differentiation in Susac syndrome. The study compared CD8+ T cell repertoire clonality among 12 healthy donors, approximately 14 Susac syndrome patients and approximately 16 multiple sclerosis patients.

Peripheral blood CD8+ and CD4+ T cells from healthy donors, Susac syndrome patients and multiple sclerosis patients were profiled using high-throughput TCR beta sequencing. Treatment-naive patients with stable or active relapsing-remitting disease fulfilling revised McDonald criteria were used as multiple sclerosis controls. CD8+ TEMRA cells were enriched by FACS, while bulk CD8+ and CD4+ T cells were purified by magnetic negative isolation. Blood was drawn into EDTA tubes, processed within 24 hours, and PBMCs were isolated by density gradient centrifugation. PBMCs intended for TCR sequencing were frozen in liquid nitrogen and were later thawed in a 37 degrees C water bath. Purity of sorted or isolated CD4+, CD8+ and CD8+ TEMRA cells was at least 90%. RNA was extracted with the RNeasy kit and 0.5 to 1 ug was reverse transcribed using random hexamers. The immunoSEQ multiplex PCR assay, covering 54 Vbeta and 13 Jbeta segments, was used to amplify TCR beta CDR3 regions. Bias from PCR amplification was corrected by using a synthetic template baseline for primer optimization and for computational correction. The original pipeline was this. Reads were assigned to V, D and J genes according to IMGT and analyzed in immunoSEQ Analyzer, with only productive sequences retained. Clonality was computed as one minus Shannon entropy normalized by log2 of the number of productive unique sequences. For each patient and control, public and private clones were evaluated within the 100 most prevalent clones. A clone was defined as Susac-specific if it was absent from the healthy and MS cohorts, from roughly 1,000 published viral clones and from other ImmuneACCESS disease sequences. TCRdb ran its own pipeline on the public reads, namely fastp trimming at Q25 and MiXCR clone calling, and kept in-frame beta chains. Each CDR3 protein gets just one entry, which takes the most common genes and DNA from the rows behind it. The V and J calls come from TCRdb's annotation, not from the publication. The sample table contains around 130,000 distinct CDR3 sequences; only one count was recorded for around 80% of them. Clones ranked in the top ten supply around 0.51% of the sample.

The paper as a whole reports these results and caveats: The number of individuals in the TCR sequencing and HLA analysis was recognized as being relatively small.

In the case of this clonotype: The clone's antigen remains unknown. Qualities for individual bases were not recorded, and no much larger clone is one base off.

A distance of 10 bases separates the germline ends of V and J, which lose 3 bases and 5 bases respectively. CDR3 length: 13 amino acids, cysteine to phenylalanine. Just the 39-base CDR3 DNA is kept, in frame starting at base 1. CDR1 and CDR2 are drawn from the germline V gene (reference sequence): GTSNPN, SVGIG. The chain couples TRBV30 to TRBJ2-2, with no confidently assigned D gene. The TCR sequence derives from a human donor with multiple sclerosis. The sample consisted of CD8+ T cells from PBMCs. The sequence in DNA is TGTGCCTGGAGCTGGGGTTCGACCGGGGAGCTGTTTTTT. Its translation is CAWSWGSTGELFF. Reference TRBV30 and TRBJ2-2 genes cover what lies past the CDR3, so the full variable domain is SQTIHQWPATLVQPVGSPLSLECTVEGTSNPNLYWYRQAAGRGLQLLFYSVGIGQISSEVPQNLSASRPQDRQFILSSKKLLLSDSGFYLCAWSWGSTGELFFGEGSRLTVL.